This T cell receptor (beta chain) was captured in a study of blood T cell repertoires in COVID-19. The wider study: Both acute and convalescent COVID-19 samples were obtained from the United States, Italy and Spain. The analysed material was cDNA or gDNA that came from T cells, B-cell-depleted T cells, or PBMCs.

CDR1 SGHVS and CDR2 FQNEAQ come from the germline V gene. Germline trimming cut 0 bases from V and 8 bases from J; bases unmatched to any gene: 3. This CDR3 spans 14 amino acids. The authors' processing: From reference gene primer amplification, estimates of nucleated cell counts were derived. Here immunoSEQ multiplex PCR was the method, and the copy in TCRdb shows in-frame clones only, minus some. V, J and clone size reflect that table, while D and trimming were determined from the DNA. The data contain 150,000 or so clones, approximately 84% of them seen just once; the ten biggest clones take up roughly 7.7%.

The chain couples TRBV7-8 to TRBJ1-2, with 10 positions matching TRBD1. Sample: peripheral blood. The origin of this receptor is a man aged 35 to 55 who had recovered from COVID-19. CDR3 sequence: CASSLAGTGDGYTF. In DNA form, the CDR3 reads TGTGCCAGCAGCTTAGCGGGGACAGGGGACGGCTACACCTTC.